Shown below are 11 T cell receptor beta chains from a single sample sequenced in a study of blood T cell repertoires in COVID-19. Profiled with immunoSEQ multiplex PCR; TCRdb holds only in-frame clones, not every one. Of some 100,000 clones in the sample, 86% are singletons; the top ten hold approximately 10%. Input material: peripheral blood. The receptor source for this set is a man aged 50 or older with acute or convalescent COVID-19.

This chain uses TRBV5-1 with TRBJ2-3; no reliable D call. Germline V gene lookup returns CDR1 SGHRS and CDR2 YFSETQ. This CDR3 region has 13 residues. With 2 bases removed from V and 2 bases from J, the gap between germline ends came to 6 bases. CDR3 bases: TGCGCCAGCAGCTTCGGGTACACAGATACGCAGTATTTT. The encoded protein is CASSFGYTDTQYF.

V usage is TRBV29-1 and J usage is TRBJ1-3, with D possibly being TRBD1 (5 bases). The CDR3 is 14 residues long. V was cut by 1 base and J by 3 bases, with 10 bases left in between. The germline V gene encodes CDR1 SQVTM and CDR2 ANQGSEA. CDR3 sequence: CSVEVPGGGNTIYF. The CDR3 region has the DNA TGCAGCGTTGAAGTGCCGGGGGGTGGAAACACCATATATTTT.

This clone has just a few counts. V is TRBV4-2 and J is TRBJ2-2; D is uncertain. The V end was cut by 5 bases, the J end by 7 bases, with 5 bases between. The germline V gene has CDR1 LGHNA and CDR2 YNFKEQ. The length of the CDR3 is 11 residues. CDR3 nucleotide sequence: TGTGCCAGCAGCTCGGGCGGGGAGCTGTTTTTT. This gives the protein CASSSGGELFF.

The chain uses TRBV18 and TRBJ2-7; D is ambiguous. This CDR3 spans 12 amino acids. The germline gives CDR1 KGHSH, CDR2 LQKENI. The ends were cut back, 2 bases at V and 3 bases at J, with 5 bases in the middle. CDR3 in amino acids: CASSPTSYEQYF. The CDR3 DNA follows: TGTGCCAGCTCACCAACCAGCTACGAGCAGTACTTC.

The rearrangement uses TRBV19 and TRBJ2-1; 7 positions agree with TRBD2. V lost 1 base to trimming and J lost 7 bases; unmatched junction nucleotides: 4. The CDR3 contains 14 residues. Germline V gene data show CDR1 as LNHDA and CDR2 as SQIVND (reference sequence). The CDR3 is CASSIGRERNEQFF. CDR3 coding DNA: TGTGCCAGTAGTATAGGGCGGGAGCGGAATGAGCAGTTCTTC. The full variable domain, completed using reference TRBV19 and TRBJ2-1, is DGGITQSPKYLFRKEGQNVTLSCEQNLNHDAMYWYRQDPGQGLRLIYYSQIVNDFQKGDIAEGYSVSREKKESFPLTVTSAQKNPTAFYLCASSIGRERNEQFFGPGTRLTVL.

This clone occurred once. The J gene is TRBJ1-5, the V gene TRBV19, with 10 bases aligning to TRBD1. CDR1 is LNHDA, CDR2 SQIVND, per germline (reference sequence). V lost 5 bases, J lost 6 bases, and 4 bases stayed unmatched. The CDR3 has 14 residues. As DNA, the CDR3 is TGTGCCAGTAGTGAAGACAGGGGGCGTCAGCCCCAGCATTTT. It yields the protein CASSEDRGRQPQHF.

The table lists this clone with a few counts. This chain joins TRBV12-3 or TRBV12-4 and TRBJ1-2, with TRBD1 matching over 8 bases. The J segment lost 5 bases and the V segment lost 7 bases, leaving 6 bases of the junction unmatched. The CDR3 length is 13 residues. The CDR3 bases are TGTGCCAGCACCCTACAGGGGGGGTATGGCTACACCTTC. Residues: CASTLQGGYGYTF.

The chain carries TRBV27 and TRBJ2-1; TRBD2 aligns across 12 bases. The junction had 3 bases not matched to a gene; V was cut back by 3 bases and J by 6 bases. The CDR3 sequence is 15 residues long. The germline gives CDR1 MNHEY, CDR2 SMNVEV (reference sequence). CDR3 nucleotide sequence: TGTGCCAGCAGTTTCGGACTAGCGGGAATCAATGAGCAGTTCTTC. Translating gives CASSFGLAGINEQFF.

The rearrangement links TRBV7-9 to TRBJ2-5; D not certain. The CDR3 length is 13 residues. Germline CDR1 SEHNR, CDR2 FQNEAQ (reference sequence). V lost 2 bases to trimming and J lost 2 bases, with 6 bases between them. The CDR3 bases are TGTGCCAGCAGCTTACAGCGTCAAGAGACCCAGTACTTC. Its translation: CASSLQRQETQYF. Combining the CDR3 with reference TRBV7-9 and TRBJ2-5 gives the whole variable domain DTGVSQNPRHKITKRGQNVTFRCDPISEHNRLYWYRQTLGQGPEFLTYFQNEAQLEKSRLLSDRFSAERPKGSFSTLEIQRTEQGDSAMYLCASSLQRQETQYFGPGTRLLVL.

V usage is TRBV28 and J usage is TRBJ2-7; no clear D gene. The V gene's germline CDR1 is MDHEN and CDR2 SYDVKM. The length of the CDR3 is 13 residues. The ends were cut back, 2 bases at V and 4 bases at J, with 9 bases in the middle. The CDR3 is CASSLGPFYEQYF. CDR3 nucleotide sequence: TGTGCCAGCAGTTTAGGGCCCTTTTACGAGCAGTACTTC.

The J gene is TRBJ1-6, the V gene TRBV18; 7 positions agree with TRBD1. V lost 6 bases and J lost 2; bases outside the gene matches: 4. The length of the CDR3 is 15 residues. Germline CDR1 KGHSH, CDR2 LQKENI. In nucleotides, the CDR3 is TGTGCCAGCTCCCGGGACAGTCCCTATAATTCACCCCTCCACTTT. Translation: CASSRDSPYNSPLHF.